This TCR beta chain was obtained from a study of T cell responses to AZD1222 COVID-19 vaccine. The study's findings and limits: CD4 TCRs linked to vaccination spanned spike, dominating at 160-218 and 743-854. Without day 14 samples, only post-peak T cell repertoires were studied. Donors were chiefly white British, with a greater number of females, and clonal diversity was perhaps underestimated. Unmutated variant regions reportedly attract nearly half of all spike-specific TCRs.

Germline CDR1 SEHNR, CDR2 FQNEAQ (reference sequence). The CDR3 totals 14 residues. Germline trimming cut 3 bases from V and 3 bases from J; bases unmatched to any gene: 3. Produced via immunoSEQ multiplex PCR; TCRdb's table is partial and in-frame only. The data contain about 110,000 clones, around 90% of them singletons. Comment on this clone: The antigen is undetermined.

The input for sequencing was peripheral blood, taken on day 0 of AZD1222 vaccination. The chain combines TRBV7-9 with TRBJ2-7; the match to TRBD1 covers 9 bases. The receptor was isolated from an adult in good health. CDR3 amino acids: CASSLGTGHYEQYF. CDR3 coding DNA: TGTGCCAGCAGCTTGGGGACAGGGCACTACGAGCAGTACTTC.